This T cell receptor (beta chain) was sequenced for a study of OX40 agonist ivuxolimab in advanced cancers. The V end lost 5 bases, the J end lost 1 base, and 11 bases lay between the germline ends. CDR1 is MDHEN and CDR2 is SYDVKM in the germline V gene. The CDR3 has 14 residues. Systemic immunosuppression or autoimmune disease history was grounds to exclude patients. Data came from immunoSEQ multiplex PCR; TCRdb stores just in-frame clones and leaves some out. This sample has about 55,000 clones; roughly 86% occur once, and the top ten carry under 8%. As regards this clone: As yet, its antigen is unknown.

Study-level results: Partial responders receiving 0.1-3.0 mg/kg showed among the lowest clonal expansion.

The V gene is TRBV28, the J gene TRBJ1-1, with D possibly matching TRBD1 (6 bases). The clonotype originates from an adult with an advanced solid tumor such as melanoma, head and neck, liver or kidney cancer. The starting material was CD4+ or CD8+ T cells sorted from blood, obtained in a trial of the OX40 agonist ivuxolimab. CDR3 bases: TGTGCCAGCAGTCTTGGGGGGCCGAACACTGAAGCTTTCTTT. It codes for CASSLGGPNTEAFF.